The entry below describes one TCR beta chain. Antigen unknown. The data were taken from a study of blood T cells in healthy people across ages. Study-wide context: About one barcoded beta molecule per two T cells was captured by template switching. Study-wide results and limits: A strong correlation was seen between TCR beta diversity and naive T cell percentage.

CDR3 length equals 15 residues. J was trimmed by 3 bases and V by 2 bases; bases with no gene match: 3. Germline lookup yields CDR1 LGHNA and CDR2 YSLEER. Through a sample-barcoded 5' primer and a J-beta primer mix, a second PCR was run for 7 to 11 cycles. Each cDNA molecule, via a template-switch adaptor with 12 random nucleotides, was tagged. TCRdb called the 5' RACE reads again in MiXCR, with one record for every CDR3 protein. Seen here are 1,300,000 or so distinct CDR3 sequences, around 55% observed once, and the top ten hold over 6.5%. It was 8 to 10 milliliters of peripheral blood that were drawn from each donor.

The chain links TRBV4-3 to TRBJ1-4, with 7 bases identical to TRBD1. The sequence derives from a man between 18 and 29 years old in good health. The sequenced material came from blood. In DNA, the CDR3 is TGCGCCAGCAGCCAACGGGACAGCCCTAATGAAAAACTGTTTTTT. It codes for CASSQRDSPNEKLFF.